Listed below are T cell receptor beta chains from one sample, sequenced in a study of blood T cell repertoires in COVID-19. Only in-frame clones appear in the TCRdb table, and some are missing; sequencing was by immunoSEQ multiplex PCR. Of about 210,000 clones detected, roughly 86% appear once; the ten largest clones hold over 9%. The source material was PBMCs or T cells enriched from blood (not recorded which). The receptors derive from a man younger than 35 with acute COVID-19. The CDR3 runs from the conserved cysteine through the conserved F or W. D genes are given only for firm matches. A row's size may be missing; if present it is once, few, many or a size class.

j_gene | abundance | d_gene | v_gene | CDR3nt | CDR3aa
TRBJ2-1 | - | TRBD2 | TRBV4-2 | TGTGCCAGCAGCCATCTAGCGGGAGGGCGGAATGAGCAGTTCTTC | CASSHLAGGRNEQFF
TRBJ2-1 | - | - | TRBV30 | TGTGCCTGGAGTGTACATCGGGATGGCGAGCAGTTCTTC | CAWSVHRDGEQFF
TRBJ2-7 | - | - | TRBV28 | TGTGCCAGCAGTTTAGCAGGGTACTACGAGCAGTACTTC | CASSLAGYYEQYF
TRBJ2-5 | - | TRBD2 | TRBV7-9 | TGTGCAATCTACGGGGGGGAGAATTGGGAGACCCAGTACTTC | CAIYGGENWETQYF
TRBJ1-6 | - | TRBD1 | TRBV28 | TGTGCCAGCAGGCAGGACAGGGCCCTTTTGGATTCACCCCTCCACTTT | CASRQDRALLDSPLHF
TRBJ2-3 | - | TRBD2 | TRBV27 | TGTGCCAGCAGTTTGGGGCCTAGCGGGAAAGATACGCAGTATTTT | CASSLGPSGKDTQYF
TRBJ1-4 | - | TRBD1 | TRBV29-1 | TGCAGCGCCGCGACAGGGGAGGGCGGAAAACTGTTTTTT | CSAATGEGGKLFF
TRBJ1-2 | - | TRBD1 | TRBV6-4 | TGTGCCAGCAGTGAGACAGGGGAAGGTGCGAGTGGCTACACCTTC | CASSETGEGASGYTF
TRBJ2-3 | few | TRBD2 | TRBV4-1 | TGCGCCAGCAGCCAAGAGGGGGGGACAGATACGCAGTATTTT | CASSQEGGTDTQYF
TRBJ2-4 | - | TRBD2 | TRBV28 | TGTGCCAGCAGCCCAGTTGGGGAGGGCATTCAGTACTTC | CASSPVGEGIQYF
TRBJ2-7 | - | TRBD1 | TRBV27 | TGTGCCAGCAGTTACGGGACAGGGCCTTCCTACGAGCAGTACTTC | CASSYGTGPSYEQYF
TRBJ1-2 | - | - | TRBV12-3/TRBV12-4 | TGTGCCAGCAGTTTCCGGGTCTCCTATGGCTACACCTTC | CASSFRVSYGYTF
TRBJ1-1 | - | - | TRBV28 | TGTGCCAGCAGTTTATCAAAGCTTACTGAAGCTTTCTTT | CASSLSKLTEAFF